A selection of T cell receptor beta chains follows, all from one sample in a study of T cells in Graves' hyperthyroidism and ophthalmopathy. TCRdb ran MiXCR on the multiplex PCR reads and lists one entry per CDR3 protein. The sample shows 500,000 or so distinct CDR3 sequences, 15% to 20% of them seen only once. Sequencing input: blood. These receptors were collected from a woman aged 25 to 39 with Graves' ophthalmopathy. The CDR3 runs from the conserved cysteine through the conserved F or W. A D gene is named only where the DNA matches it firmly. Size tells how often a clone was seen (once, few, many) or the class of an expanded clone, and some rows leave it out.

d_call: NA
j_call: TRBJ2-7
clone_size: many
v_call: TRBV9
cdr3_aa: CASSVGHTASYEQYF
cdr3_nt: TGTGCCAGCAGCGTAGGACACACAGCCTCCTACGAGCAGTACTTC

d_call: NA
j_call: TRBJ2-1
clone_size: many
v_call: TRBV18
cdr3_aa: CASSPYGNNNEQFF
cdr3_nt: TGTGCCAGCTCACCATACGGAAATAACAATGAGCAGTTCTTC

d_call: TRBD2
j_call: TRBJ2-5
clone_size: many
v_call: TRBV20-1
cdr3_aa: CSARGLAGKETQYF
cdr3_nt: TGCAGTGCTCGGGGACTAGCGGGAAAAGAGACCCAGTACTTC

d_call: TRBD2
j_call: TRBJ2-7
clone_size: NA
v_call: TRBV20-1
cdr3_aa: CSARRLAGGNEQYF
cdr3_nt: TGCAGTGCTAGGAGGCTAGCGGGAGGCAACGAGCAGTACTTC

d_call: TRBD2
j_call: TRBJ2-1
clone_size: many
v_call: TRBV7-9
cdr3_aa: CASSPWTSGVNEQFF
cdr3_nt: TGTGCCAGCAGCCCTTGGACTAGCGGGGTCAATGAGCAGTTCTTC

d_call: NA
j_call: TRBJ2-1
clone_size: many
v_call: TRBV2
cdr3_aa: CASSVPPNEQFF
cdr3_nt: TGTGCCAGCAGTGTCCCCCCGAATGAGCAGTTCTTC

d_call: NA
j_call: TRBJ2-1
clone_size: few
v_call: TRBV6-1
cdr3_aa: CASGGSSYNEQFF
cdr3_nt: TGTGCCAGCGGCGGTAGCTCCTACAATGAGCAGTTCTTC

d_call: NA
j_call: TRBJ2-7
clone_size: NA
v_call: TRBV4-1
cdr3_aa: CASSQDLQTYEQYF
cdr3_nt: TGCGCCAGCAGCCAAGACCTACAGACCTACGAGCAGTACTTC

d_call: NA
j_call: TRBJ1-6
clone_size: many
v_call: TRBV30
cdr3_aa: CAWSAGGIPYNSPLHF
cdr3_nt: TGTGCCTGGAGTGCTGGGGGGATCCCCTATAATTCACCCCTCCACTTT

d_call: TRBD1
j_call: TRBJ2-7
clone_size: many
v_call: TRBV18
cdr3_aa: CASSSGQGANFYEQYF
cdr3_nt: TGTGCCAGCTCTTCGGGACAGGGGGCTAATTTCTACGAGCAGTACTTC

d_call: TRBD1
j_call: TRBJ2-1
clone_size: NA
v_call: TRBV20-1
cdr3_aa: CSASPDRASYNEQFF
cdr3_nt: TGCAGTGCTAGCCCCGACAGGGCCTCCTACAATGAGCAGTTCTTC

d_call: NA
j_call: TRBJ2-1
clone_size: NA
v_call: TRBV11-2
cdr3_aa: CASTVAGSEQFF
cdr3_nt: TGTGCCAGCACCGTGGCGGGGAGTGAGCAGTTCTTC

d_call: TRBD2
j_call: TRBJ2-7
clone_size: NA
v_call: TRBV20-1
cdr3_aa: CSASGLAGEYYEQYF
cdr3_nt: TGCAGTGCTAGTGGACTAGCGGGGGAATACTACGAGCAGTACTTC

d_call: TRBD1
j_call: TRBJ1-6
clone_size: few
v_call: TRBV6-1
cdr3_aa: CASTQQGVHSPLHF
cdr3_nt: TGTGCCAGCACTCAACAGGGGGTCCATTCACCCCTCCACTTT

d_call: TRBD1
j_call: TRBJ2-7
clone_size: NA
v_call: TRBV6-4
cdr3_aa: CASREWDRGSYEQYF
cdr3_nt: TGTGCCAGCAGAGAATGGGACAGGGGATCCTACGAGCAGTACTTC

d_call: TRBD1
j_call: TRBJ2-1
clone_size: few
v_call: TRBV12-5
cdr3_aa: CASAPQGAWEQFF
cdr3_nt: TGTGCTAGTGCCCCACAGGGGGCCTGGGAGCAGTTCTTC

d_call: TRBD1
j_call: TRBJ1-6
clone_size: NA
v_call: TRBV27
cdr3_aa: CASRRRRQGSRNSPLHF
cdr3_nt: TGTGCCAGCAGAAGGAGGAGACAGGGTAGTAGGAATTCACCCCTCCACTTT

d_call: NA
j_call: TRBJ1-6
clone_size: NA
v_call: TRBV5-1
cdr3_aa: CASSLEGDTNSPLHF
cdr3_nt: TGCGCCAGCAGCTTGGAGGGGGACACTAATTCACCCCTCCACTTT

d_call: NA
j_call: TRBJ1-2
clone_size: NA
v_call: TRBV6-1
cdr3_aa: CASSPGGSSGYTF
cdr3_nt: TGTGCCAGCAGCCCGGGCGGGTCTAGTGGCTACACCTTC

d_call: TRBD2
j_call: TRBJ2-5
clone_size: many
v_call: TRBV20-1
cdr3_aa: CSGRWGGETQYF
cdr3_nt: TGCAGCGGAAGGTGGGGGGGGGAGACCCAGTACTTC

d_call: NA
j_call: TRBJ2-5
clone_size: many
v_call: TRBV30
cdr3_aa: CAWSVQVAAQYF
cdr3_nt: TGTGCCTGGAGTGTTCAGGTTGCGGCCCAGTACTTC

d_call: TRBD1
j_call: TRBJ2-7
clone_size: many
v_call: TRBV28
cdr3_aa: CASSPTGGDYEQYF
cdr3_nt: TGTGCCAGCAGTCCAACAGGGGGCGACTACGAGCAGTACTTC

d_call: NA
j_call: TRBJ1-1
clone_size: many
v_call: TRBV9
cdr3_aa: CASSVVVRCRRPLTEAFF
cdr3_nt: TGTGCCAGCAGCGTAGTAGTCCGATGCCGCAGACCGCTCACTGAAGCTTTCTTT

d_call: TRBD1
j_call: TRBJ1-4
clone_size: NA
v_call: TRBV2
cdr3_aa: CASSDTQDRGEKLFF
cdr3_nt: TGTGCCAGCAGTGATACGCAGGACAGGGGTGAAAAACTGTTTTTT

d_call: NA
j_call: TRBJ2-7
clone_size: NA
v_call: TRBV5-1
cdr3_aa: CASSLVSDIAYEQYF
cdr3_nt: TGCGCCAGCAGCTTGGTGTCTGACATTGCCTACGAGCAGTACTTC

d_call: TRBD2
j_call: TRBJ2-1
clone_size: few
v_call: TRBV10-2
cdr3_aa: CARRLAGTNEQFF
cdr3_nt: TGCGCCCGACGGCTAGCGGGAACAAATGAGCAGTTCTTC

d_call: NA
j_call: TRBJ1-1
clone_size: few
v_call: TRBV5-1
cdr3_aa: CASSVTGYNTEAFF
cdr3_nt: TGCGCCAGCAGCGTGACAGGTTACAACACTGAAGCTTTCTTT

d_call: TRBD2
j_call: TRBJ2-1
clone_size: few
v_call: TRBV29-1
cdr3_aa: CSAGLGSSYNEQFF
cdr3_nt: TGCAGCGCCGGACTAGGAAGCTCCTACAATGAGCAGTTCTTC

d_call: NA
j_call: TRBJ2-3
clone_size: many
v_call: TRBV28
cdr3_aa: CASSNRGLADTQYF
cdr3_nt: TGTGCCAGTTCCAACCGGGGGCTAGCAGATACGCAGTATTTT

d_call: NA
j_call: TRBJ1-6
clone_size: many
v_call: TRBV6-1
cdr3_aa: CASKRALSSYNSPLHF
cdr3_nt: TGTGCCAGCAAGCGGGCGTTGAGCTCCTATAATTCACCCCTCCACTTT

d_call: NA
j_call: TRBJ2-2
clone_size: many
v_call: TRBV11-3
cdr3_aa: CASSYGRSTGELFF
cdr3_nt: TGTGCCAGCAGCTACGGCCGTAGCACCGGGGAGCTGTTTTTT

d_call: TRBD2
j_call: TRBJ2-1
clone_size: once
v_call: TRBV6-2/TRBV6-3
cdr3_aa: CASIWEGEQFF
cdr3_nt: TGTGCCAGCATTTGGGAGGGTGAGCAGTTCTTC

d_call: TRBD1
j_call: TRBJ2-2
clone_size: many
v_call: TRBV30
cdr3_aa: CAWSRDSLGVTGELFF
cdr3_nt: TGTGCCTGGAGCCGGGACAGCCTCGGGGTAACCGGGGAGCTGTTTTTT

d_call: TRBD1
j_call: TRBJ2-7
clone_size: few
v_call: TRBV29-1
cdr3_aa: CSVEVGQGLEQYF
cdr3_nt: TGCAGCGTTGAAGTGGGACAGGGACTCGAGCAGTACTTC

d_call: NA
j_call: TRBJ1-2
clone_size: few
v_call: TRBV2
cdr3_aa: CACSVGLAGYTF
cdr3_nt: TGTGCCTGCAGTGTTGGGCTGGCTGGCTACACCTTC

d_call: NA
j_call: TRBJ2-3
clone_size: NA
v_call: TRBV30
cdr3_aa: CAWTAADTQYF
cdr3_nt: TGTGCCTGGACGGCGGCAGATACGCAGTATTTT

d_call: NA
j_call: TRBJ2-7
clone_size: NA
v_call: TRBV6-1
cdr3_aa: CASSRGTAAYEQYF
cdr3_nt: TGTGCCAGCAGTCGGGGGACAGCGGCCTACGAGCAGTACTTC

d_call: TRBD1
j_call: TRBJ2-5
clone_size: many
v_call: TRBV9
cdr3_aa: CASSVATGVRETQYF
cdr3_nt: TGTGCCAGCAGCGTAGCCACAGGGGTCCGGGAGACCCAGTACTTC

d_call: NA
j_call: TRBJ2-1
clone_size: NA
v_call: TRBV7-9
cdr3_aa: CASSPHANNEQFF
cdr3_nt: TGTGCCAGCAGCCCCCATGCGAACAATGAGCAGTTCTTC

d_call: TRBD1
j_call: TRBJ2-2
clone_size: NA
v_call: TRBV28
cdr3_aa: CASSRDSANTGELFF
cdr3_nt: TGTGCCAGCAGTCGGGACAGCGCGAACACCGGGGAGCTGTTTTTT

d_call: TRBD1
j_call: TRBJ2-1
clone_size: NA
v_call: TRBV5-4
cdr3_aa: CASSTGQGYWGQFF
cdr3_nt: TGTGCCAGCAGCACCGGACAGGGCTATTGGGGGCAGTTCTTC

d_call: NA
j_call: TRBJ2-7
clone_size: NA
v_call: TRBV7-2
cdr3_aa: CASSSSWSEQYF
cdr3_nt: TGTGCCAGCAGCTCATCCTGGAGTGAGCAGTACTTC

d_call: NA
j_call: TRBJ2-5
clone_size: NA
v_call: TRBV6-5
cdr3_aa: CASSSGRGFQETQYF
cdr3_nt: TGTGCCAGCAGTTCGGGCAGGGGCTTCCAAGAGACCCAGTACTTC

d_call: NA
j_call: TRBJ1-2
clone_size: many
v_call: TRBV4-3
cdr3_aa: CASSQERRYGYTF
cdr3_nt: TGCGCCAGCAGCCAAGAGCGTCGGTATGGCTACACCTTC

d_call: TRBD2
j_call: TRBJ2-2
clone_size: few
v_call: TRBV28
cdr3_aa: CASSLAGLAGGINTGELFF
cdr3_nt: TGTGCCAGCAGTTTAGCGGGACTAGCGGGAGGTATCAACACCGGGGAGCTGTTTTTT

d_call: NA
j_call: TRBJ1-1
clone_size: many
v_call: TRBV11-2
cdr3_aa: CASSRGRGNTEAFF
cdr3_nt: TGTGCCAGCAGCCGAGGACGTGGGAACACTGAAGCTTTCTTT

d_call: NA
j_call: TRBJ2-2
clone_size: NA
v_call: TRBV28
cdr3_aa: CASSFMGFTLDTGELFF
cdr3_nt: TGTGCCAGCAGTTTTATGGGGTTCACTCTGGACACCGGGGAGCTGTTTTTT

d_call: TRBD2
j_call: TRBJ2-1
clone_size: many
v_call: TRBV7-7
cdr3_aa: CASSPGLAGSYNEQFF
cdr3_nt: TGCGCCAGCAGCCCGGGACTAGCGGGCTCCTACAATGAGCAGTTCTTC

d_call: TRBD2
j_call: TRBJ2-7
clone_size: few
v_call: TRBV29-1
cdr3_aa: CSVLWTSGYEQYF
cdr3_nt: TGCAGCGTTTTATGGACTAGCGGTTACGAGCAGTACTTC

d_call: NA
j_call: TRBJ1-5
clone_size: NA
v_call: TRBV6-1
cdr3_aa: CASSSYGANQPQHF
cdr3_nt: TGTGCCAGCAGTTCCTATGGGGCCAATCAGCCCCAGCATTTT

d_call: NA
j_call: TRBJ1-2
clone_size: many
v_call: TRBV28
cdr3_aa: CASSFGANYGYTF
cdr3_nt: TGTGCCAGCAGTTTTGGAGCTAACTATGGCTACACCTTC

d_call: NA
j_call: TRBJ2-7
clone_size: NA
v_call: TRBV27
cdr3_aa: CAVSPQGMNYEQYF
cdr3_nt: TGTGCCGTCAGCCCCCAGGGAATGAACTACGAGCAGTACTTC